The 14 T cell receptor beta chains below come from one sample, sequenced in a study of blood T cell repertoires in COVID-19. Measured with immunoSEQ multiplex PCR; TCRdb has only the in-frame clones, and not every one. The sample lists roughly 350,000 clones; over 70% were seen once. Sequenced: peripheral blood. The origin of the receptors is a woman aged 50 to 60 with COVID-19, enrolled during active disease.

CDR3 residues: CASSSTSGRTHEQYF. CDR3 DNA sequence: TGTGCCAGCAGCTCTACTAGCGGGAGAACCCACGAGCAGTACTTC. This chain links TRBV6-2 or TRBV6-3 with TRBJ2-7; 11 positions agree with TRBD2. The CDR3 runs 15 residues. V lost 6 bases to trimming and J lost 5 bases; unmatched junction nucleotides: 9. Germline V gene sequence: CDR1 MNHEY, CDR2 SVGEGT.

The rearrangement joins TRBV7-9 to TRBJ2-7, with 10 bases that match TRBD2. The V gene end was trimmed by 3 bases and the J gene end by 3 bases; junction bases not matched to a gene: 2. This CDR3 has 14 amino acids. CDR1 and CDR2 from the germline V gene are SEHNR and FQNEAQ (reference sequence). The CDR3 loop is CASSLVAGGYEQYF. The DNA for the CDR3 is TGTGCCAGCAGCTTGGTAGCGGGAGGCTACGAGCAGTACTTC.

Comments on this clone: The same CDR3 is also encoded by other DNA sequences in this sample. The V and J genes are TRBV30 and TRBJ2-3, with D possibly TRBD1 on 6 matching bases. V lost 0 bases and J lost 4, with 8 bases in between. CDR3 length equals 13 residues. The germline gives CDR1 GTSNPN, CDR2 SVGIG (reference sequence). The CDR3 loop reads CAWSVQGPDTQYF. The CDR3 DNA reads TGTGCCTGGAGTGTCCAGGGGCCAGATACGCAGTATTTT. Full variable domain (rest looked up from reference TRBV30 and TRBJ2-3): SQTIHQWPATLVQPVGSPLSLECTVEGTSNPNLYWYRQAAGRGLQLLFYSVGIGQISSEVPQNLSASRPQDRQFILSSKKLLLSDSGFYLCAWSVQGPDTQYFGPGTRLTVL.

The gene calls are TRBV9 and TRBJ2-4; 9 positions agree with TRBD2. The CDR3 sequence is 15 residues long. The ends lost 3 bases at V and 6 bases at J; junction bases unmatched: 7. Germline CDR1 and CDR2: SGDLS and YYNGEE. Here the CDR3 reads CASSAPGTSSNIQYF. The CDR3, as DNA: TGTGCCAGCAGCGCTCCCGGGACTAGCTCAAACATTCAGTACTTC. Complete variable domain (other parts from reference TRBV9 and TRBJ2-4): DSGVTQTPKHLITATGQRVTLRCSPRSGDLSVYWYQQSLDQGLQFLIQYYNGEERAKGNILERFSAQQFPDLHSELNLSSLELGDSALYFCASSAPGTSSNIQYFGAGTRLSVL.

The chain employs TRBV9 and TRBJ2-7; the match to TRBD2 covers 7 bases. V was pared by 4 bases and J by 2 bases, with 9 bases of the junction left unmatched. In germline, CDR1 is SGDLS, CDR2 YYNGEE. The CDR3 spans 15 residues. CDR3 region: CASSHGGGLTYEQYF. CDR3 nucleotide sequence: TGTGCCAGCAGCCACGGGGGAGGGTTAACCTACGAGCAGTACTTC.

The chain employs TRBV5-6 and TRBJ2-1; 7 bases agree with TRBD2. V shed 0 bases, J shed 0 bases, and the junction held 9 bases outside the gene matches. This CDR3 is 18 amino acids long. Germline lookup yields CDR1 SGHDT and CDR2 YYEEEE. CDR3: CASSLAIGGFSSYNEQFF. The CDR3 DNA reads as TGTGCCAGCAGCTTGGCCATCGGGGGGTTCAGCTCCTACAATGAGCAGTTCTTC.

This clone was counted only a few times. The rearrangement links TRBV6-1 to TRBJ1-2; 9 positions agree with TRBD1. Per the germline V gene, CDR1 is MNHNS and CDR2 is SASEGT. There are 14 residues in the CDR3. V dropped 1 base and J dropped 7; count of bases not matched to a gene: 4. The CDR3 DNA is TGTGCCAGCAGTGAAGGTCGGGACAGGGCTGGCTACACCTTC. This codes for CASSEGRDRAGYTF.

Regarding this clone: This same CDR3 is encoded by further DNA sequences in the sample. The rearrangement links TRBV2 to TRBJ2-1; TRBD1 matches at 7 bases. This CDR3 region has 14 residues. V lost 5 bases and J lost 3; bases outside the gene matches: 4. The germline CDR1 and CDR2 sequences are SNHLY and FYNNEI. The CDR3 DNA follows: TGTGCCAGCAGTCGGGACAGACTCTACAATGAGCAGTTCTTC. It encodes CASSRDRLYNEQFF.

The V and J genes are TRBV7-2 and TRBJ2-1; D possibly corresponds to TRBD1 (6 bases). Trimming left V 3 bases short and J 7 bases short, with 13 bases between. The CDR3 is 14 amino acids. CDR1 and CDR2 (germline): SGHTA, FQGNSA. CDR3 loop: CASSFPGQENEQFF. The CDR3 coding sequence is TGTGCCAGCAGCTTCCCGGGACAAGAAAATGAGCAGTTCTTC.

J is TRBJ1-4 and V is TRBV11-3, with no clear D. Germline V gene lookup returns CDR1 SGHNT and CDR2 YENEEA. The CDR3 spans 17 residues. Trimming left V 1 base short and J 1 base short, with 13 bases between. This chain's CDR3 is CASSLARRAKTNEKLFF. The CDR3 nucleotides read TGTGCCAGCAGCTTAGCCCGCCGCGCGAAAACTAATGAAAAACTGTTTTTT. Combining the CDR3 with reference TRBV11-3 and TRBJ1-4 gives the whole variable domain EAGVVQSPRYKIIEKKQPVAFWCNPISGHNTLYWYLQNLGQGPELLIRYENEEAVDDSQLPKDRFSAERLKGVDSTLKIQPAELGDSAVYLCASSLARRAKTNEKLFFGSGTQLSVL.

The V gene is TRBV4-1, the J gene TRBJ1-3; D not certain. The CDR3 length is 15 residues. V was cut by 4 bases and J by 0 bases, with 10 bases left in between. CDR1 and CDR2 from the germline V gene are MGHRA and YSYEKL. This CDR3 is CASSRVRSSGNTIYF. The CDR3, as DNA: TGCGCCAGCAGCCGTGTCAGAAGCTCTGGAAACACCATATATTTT.

This chain uses TRBV6-5 with TRBJ1-5; D might be TRBD1 (6 bases). The CDR3 sequence is 16 residues long. V dropped 3 bases and J dropped 2 bases, with 14 bases sitting between them. From germline, CDR1 is MNHEY and CDR2 SVGAGI. The DNA of the CDR3 is TGTGCCAGCAGTTATTCCCGGGCAGGGGGCAATCAGCCCCAGCATTTT. It codes for CASSYSRAGGNQPQHF.

This clone appeared a single time. This sequence joins TRBV5-6 and TRBJ1-2; D is unclear. CDR1 and CDR2 (germline): SGHDT, YYEEEE. This CDR3 has 13 amino acids. V was trimmed by 4 bases and J by 5 bases, leaving 12 bases between them. The CDR3 here is CASSPGRGYGYTF. The CDR3 nucleotides read TGTGCCAGCAGCCCCGGGCGCGGGTATGGCTACACCTTC.

V is TRBV2 and J is TRBJ1-3; TRBD1 matches 9 bases. The germline gives CDR1 SNHLY, CDR2 FYNNEI. V was clipped by 6 bases and J by 2 bases; unmatched bases: 11. The CDR3 contains 17 residues. In DNA form, the CDR3 reads TGTGCCAGCAGGGTGGACAGGGGACAAGGGGCTGGAAACACCATATATTTT. Amino acids: CASRVDRGQGAGNTIYF.